Detailed here is one TCR beta chain. Its target is unknown. TCRdb keeps only in-frame clones here, not all; method: immunoSEQ multiplex PCR. The sample shows 2.5 million or so clones, just over 90% of them seen only once. CD4+ cells underwent separation, giving CD45RA+ naive and CD45RA-negative memory subsets. Germline-derived CDR1 and CDR2 are SGHDT and YYEEEE. V was clipped by 5 bases and J by 6 bases; unmatched bases: 8. The CDR3 is 16 amino acids. The entry originates in a study of shared clonotypes between healthy human individuals. Study information: The composition of the donors was a couple of women and a few men aged 18 to 49.

Findings and caveats of the study: Large sequencing depth failed to make sorted-subset sequencing complete, rarefaction showed. Donors were few, which limited the genetic and exposure-history diversity represented.

The sequence derives from a man between 18 and 35 years old in good health. The chain employs TRBV5-6 and TRBJ2-2, with 12 bases aligning to TRBD2. The sample consisted of naive CD4+ T cells sorted from blood. The subset: CD45RA+ positively selected. The CDR3 spells CASRTLTSGSPGELFF. CDR3 coding DNA: TGTGCCAGCAGGACATTGACTAGCGGGAGTCCCGGGGAGCTGTTTTTT. Complete variable domain (other parts from reference TRBV5-6 and TRBJ2-2): DAGVTQSPTHLIKTRGQQVTLRCSPKSGHDTVSWYQQALGQGPQFIFQYYEEEERQRGNFPDRFSGHQFPNYSSELNVNALLLGDSALYLCASRTLTSGSPGELFFGEGSRLTVL.